This is a list of T cell receptor beta chains from one sample in a study of blood T cell repertoires in COVID-19. Using immunoSEQ multiplex PCR, the repertoire was profiled, and TCRdb retains in-frame clones only, with some absent. The data contain 250,000 to 350,000 clones, approximately 84% of them singletons. Sequencing input: peripheral blood. These receptors were obtained from a human donor with COVID-19, enrolled during active disease. The donor label of this sample is uncertain. The CDR3 runs from the conserved cysteine through the conserved F or W. A D gene is named only where the DNA matches it firmly. Some rows have no size entry. The others give once, few or many, or a class for an expanded clone.

cdr3_nt	cdr3_aa	v_call	cdr3_length	clone_size	j_call	d_call
TGTGCCAGCAGTCTACAATCCAGACAGGGGGAGTTCTTC	CASSLQSRQGEFF	TRBV27	13	-	TRBJ2-1	TRBD1
TGCGCCAGCAGCTTGGGAGGTGACCGGGAAAAACTGTTTTTT	CASSLGGDREKLFF	TRBV5-1	14	once	TRBJ1-4	-
TGTGCCAGCAGCGATCGGGACAGGGACGACTATGGCTACACCTTC	CASSDRDRDDYGYTF	TRBV21-1	15	-	TRBJ1-2	-
TGTGCCAGCAGCCTAAGGGGGGCGGGAGGTTCAGATACGCAGTATTTT	CASSLRGAGGSDTQYF	TRBV3-1/TRBV3-2	16	-	TRBJ2-3	TRBD2
TGTGCCAGTAGTACCCGGGACAGAGGCTATGGCTACACCTTC	CASSTRDRGYGYTF	TRBV19	14	-	TRBJ1-2	TRBD1
TGTGCCAGCAGTGTTAGGGGGACCCTGCCAGATACGCAGTATTTT	CASSVRGTLPDTQYF	TRBV27	15	-	TRBJ2-3	-
TGTGCCAGCAGCCAAGATTTTTACCCGACGCCCGAGGATGGCTACACCTTC	CASSQDFYPTPEDGYTF	TRBV14	17	-	TRBJ1-2	-
TGTGCCAGCAGTGAAATTCTAGGGGGAATGCTAGCTTTCTTT	CASSEILGGMLAFF	TRBV6-1	14	-	TRBJ1-1	-
TGCGCCAGCAGAAGACTAGCGGCAGTCACAGATACGCAGTATTTT	CASRRLAAVTDTQYF	TRBV10-2	15	-	TRBJ2-3	TRBD2
TGCGCCAGCAGCCAAGATCCGTATCAGGGGGCGCGAGCTGAAGCTTTCTTT	CASSQDPYQGARAEAFF	TRBV4-3	17	-	TRBJ1-1	TRBD1
TGTGCCAGCAGCGTAGGTAGCGGGAGCACCGGGGAGCTGTTTTTT	CASSVGSGSTGELFF	TRBV9	15	-	TRBJ2-2	TRBD2
TGTGCCTGTAGCTCTCTCTCCGTAGGTTCACCCCTCCACTTT	CACSSLSVGSPLHF	TRBV30	14	once	TRBJ1-6	-
TGTGCCAGCAGCTTTAATAGAGAGACCCAGTACTTC	CASSFNRETQYF	TRBV7-2	12	-	TRBJ2-5	-
TGCGCCAGCAGCTTGCCACTAGCGGGAGCCTACAATGAGCAGTTCTTC	CASSLPLAGAYNEQFF	TRBV5-1	16	-	TRBJ2-1	TRBD2
TGTGCCAGCTCACCACGAACTAGCGGGAGAAGAGCAGATACGCAGTATTTT	CASSPRTSGRRADTQYF	TRBV18	17	once	TRBJ2-3	TRBD2
TGTGCTAGCAGCTTATTTCAGGGGAGAACAGATACGCAGTATTTT	CASSLFQGRTDTQYF	TRBV7-7	15	-	TRBJ2-3	-
TGTGCCAGCAGTTTACAGGAGACAGGGGCATCCTACGAGCAGTACTTC	CASSLQETGASYEQYF	TRBV28	16	once	TRBJ2-7	TRBD1
TGTGCCAGCAGCCGAGGACTAGCGGGAGGACCTAACAGGGGTACCGGGGAGCTGTTTTTT	CASSRGLAGGPNRGTGELFF	TRBV7-6	20	-	TRBJ2-2	TRBD2
TGTGCCAGCAGTTACTGGGGACAGGCCCAGTACACTGAAGCTTTCTTT	CASSYWGQAQYTEAFF	TRBV6-5	16	-	TRBJ1-1	TRBD1
TGTGCCAGCAGCGTAGGGACAGCGTCCAATCAGCCCCAGCATTTT	CASSVGTASNQPQHF	TRBV9	15	-	TRBJ1-5	-
TGTGCCAGCAGCAAAGAGGGTACAGGGGGCGGCGAGACCCAGTACTTC	CASSKEGTGGGETQYF	TRBV21-1	16	few	TRBJ2-5	-
TGTGCCAGCTCAGGGGCACAGGGGGCTGTGAATTCACCCCTCCACTTT	CASSGAQGAVNSPLHF	TRBV18	16	-	TRBJ1-6	TRBD1
TGTGCCAGCAGTGTCGGAAGGAGAGGAGGAGAGACCCAGTACTTC	CASSVGRRGGETQYF	TRBV25-1	15	-	TRBJ2-5	-
TGCGCCAGCAGCCCACTCTTAGCGGGAGCAACCACAGATACGCAGTATTTT	CASSPLLAGATTDTQYF	TRBV4-1	17	-	TRBJ2-3	TRBD2
TGTGCCAGCAAGGGAGCGGGAGTGGATGAGCAGTTCTTC	CASKGAGVDEQFF	TRBV7-2	13	-	TRBJ2-1	TRBD2
TGTGCCAGCAGGGCAGGAGCGGGGGGGTACGAGCAGTACTTC	CASRAGAGGYEQYF	TRBV2	14	-	TRBJ2-7	TRBD2
TGTGCCAGCTCATCTACTAGGGGGCTCGGCGAAAAACTGTTTTTT	CASSSTRGLGEKLFF	TRBV18	15	-	TRBJ1-4	TRBD1
TGTGCCAGCAGGCCACTGGAGAACTATGGCTACACCTTC	CASRPLENYGYTF	TRBV5-6	13	-	TRBJ1-2	-
TGTGCCAGCAGTTTACACTGGGACAGGGGCCTCACCGGGGAGCTGTTTTTT	CASSLHWDRGLTGELFF	TRBV28	17	-	TRBJ2-2	TRBD1
TGTGCCAGCAGCACCTGGAGTGGGACTAGGGGGCGGGCCGGGGAGCTGTTTTTT	CASSTWSGTRGRAGELFF	TRBV11-2	18	-	TRBJ2-2	-
TGTGCCAGTCCCCCGGCCTGGCGGGAGAGGGCAGATACGCAGTATTTT	CASPPAWRERADTQYF	TRBV28	16	-	TRBJ2-3	TRBD2
TGTGCCAGCAGTTACTCCGCGGGAGGAAAATTCTACGAGCAGTACTTC	CASSYSAGGKFYEQYF	TRBV6-6	16	-	TRBJ2-7	TRBD2
TGTGCCAGCAGTTTATTGGTTCCTAGCGGCCTAACCGGGGAGCTGTTTTTT	CASSLLVPSGLTGELFF	TRBV28	17	-	TRBJ2-2	TRBD2
TGTGCCAGCACAAGGATTCAGGGGTCCTATGGCTACACCTTC	CASTRIQGSYGYTF	TRBV5-6	14	-	TRBJ1-2	-
TGTGCCAGCAGCGAAACGAGGGCGGCGGAGACCCAGTACTTC	CASSETRAAETQYF	TRBV7-3	14	-	TRBJ2-5	-
TGTGCCAGCAGCGCGGGGAGGGACCGCGGGAATGAAAAACTGTTTTTT	CASSAGRDRGNEKLFF	TRBV9	16	-	TRBJ1-4	-
TGTGCCAGCAGTGAATGGGGGCAGGGGAACACTGAAGCTTTCTTT	CASSEWGQGNTEAFF	TRBV25-1	15	-	TRBJ1-1	-
TGTGCCAGCAGTGATGGGACAGGGGGCAGCACTAATGAAAAACTGTTTTTT	CASSDGTGGSTNEKLFF	TRBV25-1	17	-	TRBJ1-4	TRBD1
TGCGCCAGCAGCCCCGGGACAGGCGAACGCAATGAGCAGTTCTTC	CASSPGTGERNEQFF	TRBV5-1	15	-	TRBJ2-1	TRBD1